The 15 T cell receptor beta chains in this list originate from one sample, sequenced in a study of cytomegalovirus exposure and HLA in healthy donors. PCR primers comprised 60 Vbeta and 13 Jbeta primers. Clones were read by immunoSEQ multiplex PCR, and TCRdb kept only the in-frame ones, dropping some. The data hold about 200,000 clones, with around 77% observed a single time. The sample comprised PBMCs. The receptors were sampled from a woman between 25 and 40 years old in good health and CMV-seronegative.

This sequence joins TRBV6-6 and TRBJ2-5; 7 bases are shared with TRBD2. The DNA matches TRBJ2-7 better at its end, which makes the J call doubtful. The CDR3 runs to 14 residues. Germline V CDR1 and CDR2: MNHNY, SVGAGI (reference sequence). In DNA form, the CDR3 reads TGTGCCAGCAGTTACTCCGGACTAGCCTACGAGCAGTACTTC. Protein sequence: CASSYSGLAYEQYF.

The CDR3 region has the DNA TGTGCCAGCAGCCCCAGACACCTTGAAGCTTTCTTT. Its translation is CASSPRHLEAFF. The genes are TRBV7-8 and TRBJ1-1; D call uncertain. Looked up from germline, CDR1 is SGHVS and CDR2 is FQNEAQ. This CDR3 is built from 12 residues. Trimming shortened V by 5 bases and J by 7 bases, and 11 bases separated the two germline ends.

This sequence joins TRBV5-6 and TRBJ2-1, with D maybe TRBD2 (6 bases). Trimming removed 3 bases from V and 3 bases from J, with 13 bases in between. The germline V gene has CDR1 SGHDT and CDR2 YYEEEE. The CDR3 covers 15 residues. In DNA, the CDR3 is TGTGCCAGCAGCTGGGGCGGGACGTTCTACAATGAGCAGTTCTTC. Its protein is CASSWGGTFYNEQFF.

The chain couples TRBV4-1 to TRBJ2-3; a possible D gene is TRBD2 (5 bases). The CDR3 runs 15 residues. Germline V gives CDR1 MGHRA, CDR2 YSYEKL. Deletions cut 0 bases from V and 4 bases from J, with 11 bases between. CDR3 DNA: TGCGCCAGCAGCCAAGATGGTGGTAGCGCAGATACGCAGTATTTT. Amino acids: CASSQDGGSADTQYF.

The rearrangement joins TRBV10-3 to TRBJ1-1, with 8 bases that match TRBD1. The J segment lost 1 base and the V segment lost 3 bases, leaving 7 bases of the junction unmatched. This CDR3 is built from 16 residues. From germline, CDR1 is ENHRY and CDR2 SYGVKD. In DNA form, the CDR3 reads TGTGCCATCAGTGACGACAGGGGTTGGAAGAACACTGAAGCTTTCTTT. Translating gives CAISDDRGWKNTEAFF.

The chain combines TRBV2 with TRBJ2-1, with TRBD2 identical over 10 bases. The CDR3 covers 15 residues. Germline CDR1 SNHLY, CDR2 FYNNEI. Trimming cost V 2 bases and J 4 bases; bases outside gene matches: 2. CDR3 in DNA: TGTGCCAGCAGTGAAACTAGCGGGGAGTACAATGAGCAGTTCTTC. Protein sequence: CASSETSGEYNEQFF.

This chain joins TRBV5-4 and TRBJ1-2; possibly TRBD1 for D (5 bases). Trimming shortened V by 2 bases and J by 4 bases, and 21 bases separated the two germline ends. CDR1 and CDR2 from the germline V gene are SGHNT and YYREEE (reference sequence). The CDR3 is made up of 17 amino acids. CDR3 protein: CASSLNPRGGGVYGYTF. CDR3 sequence (DNA): TGTGCCAGCAGCTTAAATCCTAGGGGCGGCGGGGTCTATGGCTACACCTTC.

This clone is a singleton in its sample. The CDR3: CASLQIWASETQYF. DNA for the CDR3: TGTGCCAGCCTGCAGATCTGGGCGTCGGAGACCCAGTACTTC. The chain recombines TRBV2 with TRBJ2-5, with no clear D. CDR1 SNHLY and CDR2 FYNNEI come from the germline V gene. CDR3 length equals 14 residues. V lost 8 bases to trimming and J lost 5 bases, with 18 bases between them.

The DNA of the CDR3 is TGCAGCGTTGAAGAACAGGCTGAAGCTTTCTTT. It specifies CSVEEQAEAFF. V is TRBV29-1 and J is TRBJ1-1; D perhaps matches TRBD1 (5 bases). This CDR3 region has 11 residues. V was pared by 0 bases and J by 6 bases, with 5 bases between. Looked up from germline, CDR1 is SQVTM and CDR2 is ANQGSEA.

This clone was picked up a small number of times. The rearrangement uses TRBV27 and TRBJ2-7; maybe TRBD2 (5 bases). The CDR3 loop spans 12 amino acids. In germline, CDR1 is MNHEY, CDR2 SMNVEV (reference sequence). V was trimmed by 5 bases and J by 4 bases, leaving 9 bases between them. The CDR3 loop reads CASSPTGYEQYF. The CDR3 DNA follows: TGTGCCAGCAGTCCAACGGGGTACGAGCAGTACTTC.

The V gene is TRBV6-5, the J gene TRBJ1-4; 7 bases match TRBD1. The CDR3 consists of 15 residues. With 8 bases clipped from V and 5 bases from J, the junction kept 11 bases outside the gene matches. Germline lookup yields CDR1 MNHEY and CDR2 SVGAGI. The CDR3 region has the DNA TGTGCCAGCTTTTACTACAGGGGAAAAAATGAAAAACTGTTTTTT. Amino acids: CASFYYRGKNEKLFF.

This rearrangement joins TRBV19 to TRBJ1-5; 7 bases match TRBD1. The V gene's germline CDR1 is LNHDA and CDR2 SQIVND (reference sequence). This CDR3 has 16 amino acids. V lost 5 bases and J lost 0; bases outside the gene matches: 7. The CDR3 region is CASSVGQIYSNQPQHF. CDR3 nucleotide sequence: TGTGCCAGTAGTGTGGGACAGATCTATAGCAATCAGCCCCAGCATTTT.

This CDR3 is CASSLRVQREVYNEQFF. The DNA for the CDR3 is TGTGCCAGCAGTTTAAGGGTCCAACGGGAGGTCTACAATGAGCAGTTCTTC. The rearrangement joins TRBV27 to TRBJ2-1, with TRBD2 identical over 7 bases. The V gene's germline CDR1 is MNHEY and CDR2 SMNVEV (reference sequence). The trim removed 2 bases at V and 3 bases at J, leaving 10 bases unmatched. CDR3 size: 17 residues.

The table lists this clone with a count of one. The chain has TRBV5-1 and TRBJ2-5, with TRBD1 matching 11 bases. The CDR3 is made up of 16 amino acids. With 4 bases clipped from V and 5 bases from J, the junction kept 10 bases outside the gene matches. The germline V gene has CDR1 SGHRS and CDR2 YFSETQ. CDR3 protein: CASSPTGQGVLETQYF. DNA for the CDR3: TGCGCCAGCAGCCCGACGGGACAGGGGGTATTGGAGACCCAGTACTTC. The entire variable domain, with the rest obtained from reference TRBV5-1 and TRBJ2-5, is as follows: KAGVTQTPRYLIKTRGQQVTLSCSPISGHRSVSWYQQTPGQGLQFLFEYFSETQRNKGNFPGRFSGRQFSNSRSEMNVSTLELGDSALYLCASSPTGQGVLETQYFGPGTRLLVL.

Comment on this clone: The junction departs from the called germline gene at one end, perhaps through a read error. The same CDR3 can be traced to other DNA sequences in this sample. This rearrangement joins TRBV29-1 to TRBJ2-7, with D tentatively TRBD1 (6 bases). The CDR3 covers 12 residues. Germline lookup yields CDR1 SQVTM and CDR2 ANQGSEA. Here the CDR3 reads CSVEQGLYEQYF. CDR3 DNA sequence: TGCAGCGTTGAGCAGGGGCTTTACGAGCAGTACTTT.